The rows below give T cell receptor beta chains drawn from one sample of a study of cytomegalovirus exposure and HLA in healthy donors. The protocol was immunoSEQ multiplex PCR, while the TCRdb copy is restricted to in-frame clones and leaves out a portion. The sample holds under 200,000 clones. Material: PBMCs. Receptors originate from a woman aged 18-35 years in good health and CMV-seropositive. Each CDR3 is given with its conserved first and last residue. The D gene is left open where the match is weak.

NA	TRBJ2-2	TRBV5-1	CASSLAGPDTGELFF	TGCGCCAGCAGCTTGGCTGGGCCTGACACCGGGGAGCTGTTTTTT
NA	TRBJ1-2	TRBV4-2	CASSPSGEGLYYGYTF	TGTGCCAGCAGCCCGTCCGGGGAGGGATTATACTATGGCTACACCTTC
NA	TRBJ1-2	TRBV4-3	CASSQEYKGKGYGYTF	TGCGCCAGCAGCCAAGAATACAAGGGGAAAGGCTATGGCTACACCTTC
TRBD1	TRBJ2-7	TRBV4-2	CASRTGLHSYEQYF	TGTGCCAGCAGGACAGGGTTACACTCCTACGAGCAGTACTTC
TRBD1	TRBJ2-2	TRBV4-1	CASSPFDRGGGELFF	TGCGCCAGCAGCCCTTTTGACAGGGGAGGCGGGGAGCTGTTTTTT
TRBD1	TRBJ1-2	TRBV11-2	CASSFGTGGSFYGYTF	TGTGCCAGCAGCTTTGGGACAGGGGGCTCATTCTATGGCTACACCTTC
NA	TRBJ2-1	TRBV27	CASRRVHEQFF	TGTGCCAGCAGGCGGGTCCATGAGCAGTTCTTC
NA	TRBJ2-5	TRBV5-1	CASSLAGVSQETQYF	TGCGCCAGCAGCTTGGCCGGAGTGAGCCAAGAGACCCAGTACTTC
TRBD1	TRBJ1-1	TRBV6-1	CASQSRTGVTEAFF	TGTGCCAGCCAGAGTCGGACAGGGGTGACTGAAGCTTTCTTT
NA	TRBJ1-5	TRBV7-9	CASSLETDPKHF	TGTGCCAGCAGCTTAGAAACAGACCCCAAGCATTTT
NA	TRBJ2-7	TRBV2	CASRGDGRVYEQYF	TGTGCCAGCAGAGGGGACGGGAGAGTCTACGAGCAGTACTTC
TRBD2	TRBJ2-3	TRBV6-5	CASSYQAGGPPDTQYF	TGTGCCAGCAGTTACCAAGCGGGAGGGCCCCCAGATACGCAGTATTTT
TRBD1	TRBJ2-7	TRBV6-1	CASRTGQGAREQYF	TGTGCCAGCAGGACAGGACAGGGGGCGAGGGAGCAGTACTTC
TRBD1	TRBJ1-2	TRBV11-2	CASSLNRGRGYTF	TGTGCCAGCAGTCTTAACAGGGGACGTGGCTACACCTTC
TRBD1	TRBJ2-1	TRBV2	CASRPGQLVSYNEQFF	TGTGCCAGCAGGCCGGGACAGCTGGTCTCCTACAATGAGCAGTTCTTC
NA	TRBJ1-2	TRBV10-3	CAIRQERAGYTF	TGTGCCATCAGACAGGAGCGGGCTGGCTACACCTTC
NA	TRBJ2-2	TRBV6-4	CASSDSEETGELFF	TGTGCCAGCAGTGACTCAGAGGAGACCGGGGAGCTGTTTTTT
TRBD2	TRBJ2-5	TRBV18	CASSPVAGTQETQYF	TGTGCCAGCTCACCAGTAGCGGGAACCCAAGAGACCCAGTACTTC
NA	TRBJ1-4	TRBV6-1	CAAKRTANEKLFF	TGTGCAGCCAAAAGGACAGCTAATGAAAAACTGTTTTTT
NA	TRBJ1-2	TRBV7-9	CASSRSEAKGYGYTF	TGTGCCAGCAGCCGGTCCGAGGCAAAAGGCTATGGCTACACCTTC
NA	TRBJ1-1	TRBV27	CASSFGFYGGNTEAFF	TGTGCCAGCAGTTTTGGTTTTTACGGGGGGAACACTGAAGCTTTCTTT
NA	TRBJ2-7	TRBV7-8	CASSRGGSSYEQYF	TGTGCCAGCAGCCGAGGGGGAAGCTCCTACGAGCAGTACTTC
TRBD1	TRBJ2-7	TRBV6-5	CASRDRAGEQYF	TGTGCCAGCAGGGACAGGGCGGGCGAGCAGTACTTC
NA	TRBJ2-2	TRBV7-3	CASSFGPSTGELFF	TGTGCCAGCAGCTTTGGGCCCTCCACCGGGGAGCTGTTTTTT
TRBD2	TRBJ2-1	TRBV30	CAWSVWLAGGGNEQFF	TGTGCCTGGAGTGTATGGCTAGCGGGAGGAGGTAATGAGCAGTTCTTC
NA	TRBJ1-1	TRBV7-9	CASSLTGHSSEAFF	TGTGCCAGCAGCTTAACGGGACACTCTTCCGAAGCTTTCTTT
TRBD1	TRBJ1-3	TRBV6-5	CASSYSGTDSGNTIYF	TGTGCCAGCAGTTATTCCGGGACAGACTCTGGAAACACCATATATTTT
TRBD2	TRBJ2-1	TRBV5-1	CASSFIAGGPTDEQFF	TGCGCCAGCAGCTTCATAGCGGGAGGGCCTACGGATGAGCAGTTCTTC
NA	TRBJ1-6	TRBV5-1	CASSTQQGPYNSPLHF	TGCGCCAGCAGCACCCAACAGGGTCCCTATAATTCACCCCTCCACTTT
TRBD2	TRBJ2-3	TRBV18	CASSQREGPRGTDTQYF	TGTGCCAGCTCACAGCGGGAGGGCCCTCGGGGCACAGATACGCAGTATTTT
NA	TRBJ2-3	TRBV4-3	CASSQEGGADTQYF	TGCGCCAGCAGCCAAGAGGGAGGAGCAGATACGCAGTATTTT
TRBD1	TRBJ2-7	TRBV19	CASSAGTGTYEQYF	TGTGCCAGTAGCGCCGGGACAGGAACCTACGAGCAGTACTTC
NA	TRBJ2-7	TRBV20-1	CSARIDYEQYF	TGCAGTGCTAGAATAGACTACGAGCAGTACTTC
TRBD2	TRBJ2-1	TRBV19	CASSISGGPPNEQFF	TGTGCCAGTAGTATTAGCGGGGGGCCTCCCAATGAGCAGTTCTTC
NA	TRBJ2-7	TRBV6-5	CASISGLRTSYEQYF	TGTGCCAGCATTTCGGGACTCCGAACCTCCTACGAGCAGTACTTC
TRBD2	TRBJ2-1	TRBV27	CASSPFTGGGNEQFF	TGTGCCAGCAGCCCTTTCACGGGGGGGGGCAATGAGCAGTTCTTC
NA	TRBJ1-5	TRBV5-8	CASSPPGVDSNQPQHF	TGTGCCAGCAGCCCCCCAGGGGTCGATAGCAATCAGCCCCAGCATTTT
TRBD2	TRBJ2-7	TRBV25-1	CASRELAGYEQYF	TGTGCCAGCAGGGAACTAGCGGGCTACGAGCAGTACTTC
NA	TRBJ1-2	TRBV27	CASTALGGYGYTF	TGTGCCAGCACCGCGTTGGGAGGCTATGGCTACACCTTC
NA	TRBJ1-1	TRBV18	CASSPQGSNTEAFF	TGTGCCAGCTCACCACAGGGGTCGAACACTGAAGCTTTCTTT
TRBD2	TRBJ2-7	TRBV15	CATSRDRLAGYEQYF	TGTGCCACCAGCAGAGATAGACTAGCGGGCTACGAGCAGTACTTC
TRBD2	TRBJ2-7	TRBV6-1	CASRREGSSYEQYF	TGTGCCAGCAGGAGGGAGGGGAGCTCCTACGAGCAGTACTTC
NA	TRBJ1-2	TRBV6-1	CASSEDRVTYGYTF	TGTGCCAGCAGTGAAGACAGGGTGACATATGGCTACACCTTC
TRBD1	TRBJ1-1	TRBV14	CASRGTGGETEAFF	TGTGCCAGCAGGGGGACAGGGGGAGAGACTGAAGCTTTCTTT
NA	TRBJ1-2	TRBV20-1	CSAGGDYGYTF	TGCAGTGCTGGGGGGGACTATGGCTACACCTTC
NA	TRBJ2-5	TRBV5-4	CASSLPEGGEETQYF	TGTGCCAGCAGCCTTCCCGAGGGGGGGGAGGAGACCCAGTACTTC
NA	TRBJ2-3	TRBV7-7	CASSPGLADTQYF	TGTGCCAGCAGCCCAGGATTGGCAGATACGCAGTATTTT
NA	TRBJ2-4	TRBV4-1	CASSQQALAKNIQYF	TGCGCCAGCAGCCAACAAGCCCTAGCCAAAAACATTCAGTACTTC
TRBD2	TRBJ2-1	TRBV7-9	CASSSGLAGVTEQFF	TGTGCCAGCAGCTCAGGACTAGCGGGAGTTACTGAGCAGTTCTTC
NA	TRBJ1-5	TRBV19	CASSIEGPGGRNQPQHF	TGTGCCAGTAGTATAGAAGGACCGGGGGGTCGCAATCAGCCCCAGCATTTT
NA	TRBJ2-5	TRBV4-1	CASSQDAIPGVETQYF	TGCGCCAGCAGCCAAGATGCGATCCCGGGAGTGGAGACCCAGTACTTC
NA	TRBJ2-1	TRBV7-6	CASTPGHSYNEQFF	TGTGCCAGCACCCCAGGGCATTCCTACAATGAGCAGTTCTTC
NA	TRBJ1-5	TRBV10-2	CASSESTGEDQPQHF	TGCGCCAGCAGTGAGTCAACAGGAGAGGATCAGCCCCAGCATTTT
NA	TRBJ2-7	TRBV6-5	CASSFTGGGSYEQYF	TGTGCCAGCAGTTTCACCGGGGGAGGATCCTACGAGCAGTACTTC
NA	TRBJ2-3	TRBV5-1	CASSVDGSTDTQYF	TGCGCCAGCAGCGTGGACGGTAGCACAGATACGCAGTATTTT
NA	TRBJ2-1	TRBV7-2	CASSFGGLYNEQFF	TGTGCCAGCAGCTTCGGCGGTCTCTACAATGAGCAGTTCTTC
NA	TRBJ1-2	TRBV30	CAFNRDRNYGYTF	TGTGCCTTTAACAGGGATCGTAACTATGGCTACACCTTC
NA	TRBJ2-2	TRBV6-1	CASSEGGDHTGELFF	TGTGCCAGCAGTGAAGGGGGGGACCACACCGGGGAGCTGTTTTTT